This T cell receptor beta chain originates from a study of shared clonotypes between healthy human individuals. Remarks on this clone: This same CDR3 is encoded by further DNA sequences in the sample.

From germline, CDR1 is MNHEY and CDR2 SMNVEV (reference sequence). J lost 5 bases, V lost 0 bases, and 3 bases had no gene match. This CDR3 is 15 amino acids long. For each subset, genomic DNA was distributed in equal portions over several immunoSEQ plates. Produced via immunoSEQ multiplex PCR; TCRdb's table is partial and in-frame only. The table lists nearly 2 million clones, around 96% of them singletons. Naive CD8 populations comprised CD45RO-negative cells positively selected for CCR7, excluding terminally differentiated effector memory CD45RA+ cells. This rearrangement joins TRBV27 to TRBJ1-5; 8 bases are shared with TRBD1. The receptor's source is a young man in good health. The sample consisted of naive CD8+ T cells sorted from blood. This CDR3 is CASSLSPGGDQPQHF. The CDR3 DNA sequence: TGTGCCAGCAGTTTATCTCCAGGGGGCGATCAGCCCCAGCATTTT.